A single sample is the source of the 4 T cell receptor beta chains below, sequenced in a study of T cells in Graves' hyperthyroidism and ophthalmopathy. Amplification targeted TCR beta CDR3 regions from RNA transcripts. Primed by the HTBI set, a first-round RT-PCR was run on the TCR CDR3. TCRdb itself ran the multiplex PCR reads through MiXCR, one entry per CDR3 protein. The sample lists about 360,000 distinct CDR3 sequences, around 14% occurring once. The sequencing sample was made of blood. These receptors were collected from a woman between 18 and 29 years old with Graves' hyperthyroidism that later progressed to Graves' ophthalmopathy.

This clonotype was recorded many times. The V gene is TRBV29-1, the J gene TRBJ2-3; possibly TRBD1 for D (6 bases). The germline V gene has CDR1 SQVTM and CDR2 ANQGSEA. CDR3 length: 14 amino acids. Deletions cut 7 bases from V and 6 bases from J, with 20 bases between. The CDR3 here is CSGVDRPPSDTQYF. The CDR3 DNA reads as TGCAGCGGCGTTGACAGGCCCCCCTCCGATACGCAGTATTTT.

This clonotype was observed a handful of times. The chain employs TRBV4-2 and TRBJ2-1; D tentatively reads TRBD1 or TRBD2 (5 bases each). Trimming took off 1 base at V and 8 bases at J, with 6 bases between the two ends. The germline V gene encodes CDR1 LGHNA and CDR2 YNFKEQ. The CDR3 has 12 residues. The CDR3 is CASSQAGHEQFF. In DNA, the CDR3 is TGTGCCAGCAGCCAAGCGGGGCATGAGCAGTTCTTC.

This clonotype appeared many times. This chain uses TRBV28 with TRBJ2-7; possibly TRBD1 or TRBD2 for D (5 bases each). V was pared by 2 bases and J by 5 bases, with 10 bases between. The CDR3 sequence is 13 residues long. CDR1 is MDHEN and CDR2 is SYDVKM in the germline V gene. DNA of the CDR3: TGTGCCAGCAGTTTAGGGACCCCTAACGAGCAGTACTTC. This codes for CASSLGTPNEQYF.

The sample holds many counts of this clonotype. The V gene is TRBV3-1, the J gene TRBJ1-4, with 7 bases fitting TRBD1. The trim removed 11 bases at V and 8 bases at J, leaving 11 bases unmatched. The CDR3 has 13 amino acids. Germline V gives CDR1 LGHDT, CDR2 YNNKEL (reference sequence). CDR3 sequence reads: CACRQGPGEKLFF. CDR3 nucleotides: TGTGCCTGCCGACAGGGCCCAGGGGAAAAACTGTTTTTT.